A single sample is the source of the 4 T cell receptor beta chains below, sequenced in a study of blood T cell repertoires in COVID-19. Only in-frame clones appear in the TCRdb table, and some are missing; sequencing was by immunoSEQ multiplex PCR. Of over 150,000 clones in the sample, about 81% were seen once. Material for sequencing was PBMCs or T cells enriched from blood (not recorded which). The receptors were sampled from a woman in her twenties or thirties who had recovered from COVID-19.

The chain has TRBV28 and TRBJ2-7, with 7 bases matching TRBD1. This CDR3 has 17 amino acids. The germline V gene encodes CDR1 MDHEN and CDR2 SYDVKM. Trimming removed 1 base from V and 1 base from J; junction bases left unmatched: 10. CDR3 sequence reads: CASSLSADRVLSYEQYF. In DNA, the CDR3 is TGTGCCAGCAGTTTATCGGCCGACAGGGTGTTATCCTACGAGCAGTACTTC.

The chain couples TRBV29-1 to TRBJ1-3, with 10 bases matching TRBD1. V dropped 7 bases and J dropped 7; count of bases not matched to a gene: 13. The CDR3 spans 15 residues. Looked up from germline, CDR1 is SQVTM and CDR2 is ANQGSEA. CDR3 residues: CSAGPGQGIGNTIYF. The CDR3 DNA reads as TGCAGCGCCGGGCCGGGACAGGGGATAGGTAACACCATATATTTT.

This sequence joins TRBV5-1 and TRBJ2-7, with D possibly TRBD1 on 5 matching bases. This CDR3 is built from 14 residues. Germline values: CDR1 SGHRS, CDR2 YFSETQ. V lost 7 bases to trimming and J lost 1 base, with 15 bases between them. The CDR3 spells CASGAGMLSYEQYF. CDR3 bases: TGCGCCAGCGGGGCCGGAATGCTTTCCTACGAGCAGTACTTC. Full variable domain (remainder filled in from reference TRBV5-1 and TRBJ2-7): KAGVTQTPRYLIKTRGQQVTLSCSPISGHRSVSWYQQTPGQGLQFLFEYFSETQRNKGNFPGRFSGRQFSNSRSEMNVSTLELGDSALYLCASGAGMLSYEQYFGPGTRLTVT.

V gene TRBV6-5 combines with J gene TRBJ2-2, with D perhaps TRBD2 (5 bases). The V end lost 8 bases, the J end lost 1 base, and 14 bases lay between the germline ends. Germline V gives CDR1 MNHEY, CDR2 SVGAGI. The CDR3 length is 15 residues. CDR3 protein: CASLRPGMNTGELFF. CDR3 DNA sequence: TGTGCCAGCCTCAGGCCGGGAATGAACACCGGGGAGCTGTTTTTT.